The clone carrying this T cell receptor (beta chain) has more than one count but fewer than ten. Its target is unknown. This entry is derived from a study of T-cell memory formation after mild COVID-19. Overall study: Clustering of TCRs was largely donor specific. Findings and limits, study-wide: Among contracting clones, CD4+ were mainly CM/EM and CD8+ enriched in EMRA. Day 15 to 85 contracting clones showed balanced CD4/CD8; later expanders leaned CD4+.

5'RACE with constant-segment primers built TCRalpha and TCRbeta cDNA libraries with UMIs. One entry per CDR3 protein results from TCRdb running MiXCR on the 5' RACE reads. The sample has about 270,000 distinct CDR3 sequences, roughly 15% seen once; the top ten hold 2.1%. The CDR3 spans 15 residues. Germline V gene sequence: CDR1 DFQATT, CDR2 SNEGSKA (reference sequence). V was clipped by 1 base and J by 3 bases, with 16 bases between them. The TCR comes from an adult woman who had mild COVID-19 (a few samples of this study predate the infection). Cell type and time point are not known. The sequenced material came from PBMCs or a T cell subset sorted from them (not recorded which). The rearrangement links TRBV20-1 to TRBJ2-7, with D perhaps matching TRBD1 or TRBD2 (7 bases each). CDR3 sequence reads: CSARVQGGTDYEQYF. For the CDR3, the DNA is TGCAGTGCTAGAGTCCAGGGGGGGACCGACTACGAGCAGTACTTC.